These 14 T cell receptor beta chains came from one sample sequenced in a study of cytomegalovirus exposure and HLA in healthy donors (dated by TCRdb to the late 2010s). Library prep was done by the immunoSEQ multiplex PCR assay. For the multiplex PCR, a mixture combining 60 forward primers for TCR Vbeta segments and 13 reverse primers for TCR Jbeta segments was used. Entries here come from immuneACCESS through TCRdb and include only in-frame sequences with V and J called. Some clones fail to appear in such tables; in the studies checked, an unresolved V gene covers under half of the shortfall, and the cause of the remainder is unknown. In this sample the table shows over 150,000 clones, approximately 74% of which occur a single time. 2.1% of the sample is held by the ten biggest clonotypes. Sequenced input: PBMCs. The receptors derive from a man aged 30-40 years in good health and CMV-seronegative.

The rearrangement joins TRBV19 to TRBJ2-7, with 9 positions matching TRBD1. Trimming removed 0 bases from V and 2 bases from J; junction bases left unmatched: 11. Germline loops: CDR1 LNHDA, CDR2 SQIVND (reference sequence). The CDR3 spans 18 residues. The CDR3 coding sequence is TGTGCCAGTAGTATAGAAGCTGGGACAGGGCTTCTGACCTACGAGCAGTACTTC. It translates to CASSIEAGTGLLTYEQYF.

This rearrangement joins TRBV19 to TRBJ1-1; no firm D call. This CDR3 contains 13 residues. Trimming cost V 5 bases and J 0 bases, with 7 bases left between them. CDR1 and CDR2 from the germline V gene are LNHDA and SQIVND (reference sequence). CDR3 coding DNA: TGTGCCAGTAGTCAGCGGTTGAACACTGAAGCTTTCTTT. It translates to CASSQRLNTEAFF.

The chain employs TRBV28 and TRBJ2-1, with a weak D call TRBD2 (5 bases). This CDR3 is built from 14 residues. The germline CDR1 and CDR2 sequences are MDHEN and SYDVKM. Trimming pared 4 bases from V and 1 base from J, leaving 8 bases between. This chain's CDR3 is CASSSPGSYNEQFF. The CDR3 DNA sequence: TGTGCCAGCAGTTCCCCGGGGTCCTACAATGAGCAGTTCTTC.

A few counts support this clone. CDR3 coding DNA: TGTGCCAGCAGCTTAGGGGCAGGTGAGCAGTTCTTC. Amino acids: CASSLGAGEQFF. The chain carries TRBV11-2 and TRBJ2-1; D ambiguous. CDR1 and CDR2 (germline): SGHAT, FQNNGV. The CDR3 covers 12 residues. V lost 1 base to trimming and J lost 9 bases, with 7 bases between them.

The gene calls are TRBV5-6 and TRBJ2-5; TRBD1 matches at 7 bases. The J call is doubtful: the DNA matches TRBJ2-7 better. The germline V gene has CDR1 SGHDT and CDR2 YYEEEE. There are 15 residues in the CDR3. The DNA for the CDR3 is TGTGCCAGCAGCTTACCGACAGGGATGATCTACGAGCAGTACTTC. This codes for CASSLPTGMIYEQYF.

CDR3 protein: CASSESRASGLTDTQYF. The CDR3 DNA reads TGTGCCAGCAGTGAATCTAGGGCTAGCGGTCTTACAGATACGCAGTATTTT. The genes are TRBV2 and TRBJ2-3, with 7 nucleotides matching TRBD2. The V gene end was trimmed by 2 bases and the J gene end by 3 bases; junction bases not matched to a gene: 11. The CDR3 sequence is 17 residues long. Germline V gene sequence: CDR1 SNHLY, CDR2 FYNNEI. Full variable domain (remainder filled in from reference TRBV2 and TRBJ2-3): EPEVTQTPSHQVTQMGQEVILRCVPISNHLYFYWYRQILGQKVEFLVSFYNNEISEKSEIFDDQFSVERPDGSNFTLKIRSTKLEDSAMYFCASSESRASGLTDTQYFGPGTRLTVL.

CDR3 coding DNA: TGTGCCAGCAGTGGGTCTAGCGGGGACCTCACAGATACGCAGTATTTT. Its protein product is CASSGSSGDLTDTQYF. J is TRBJ2-3 and V is TRBV6-4; 9 bases map to TRBD2. CDR3 size: 16 residues. Germline trimming cut 4 bases from V and 2 bases from J; bases unmatched to any gene: 7. Germline CDR1 reads MRHNA; CDR2 reads SNTAGT.

A note on this clone: This sample includes further DNA sequences coding for the same CDR3. This chain connects TRBV6-4 to TRBJ2-3; D gene unclear. V was cut by 8 bases and J by 1 base, with 10 bases left in between. Germline CDR1 reads MRHNA; CDR2 reads SNTAGT. This CDR3 contains 13 residues. CDR3 region: CASSERGTDTQYF. Written as DNA, the CDR3 is TGTGCCAGCTCGGAACGGGGCACAGATACGCAGTATTTT.

The chain is built from TRBV2 and TRBJ1-1, with a possible D match to TRBD1 (6 bases). The ends were cut back, 8 bases at V and 0 bases at J, with 10 bases in the middle. Per germline, CDR1 SNHLY and CDR2 FYNNEI. There are 13 residues in the CDR3. Here the CDR3 reads CASFGQLNTEAFF. The CDR3 DNA sequence: TGTGCCAGCTTTGGACAGCTGAACACTGAAGCTTTCTTT.

V is TRBV28 and J is TRBJ1-2; D is perhaps TRBD1 (5 bases). The CDR3 has 17 amino acids. The V and J ends lost 3 bases and 4 bases respectively, with 21 bases between them. Germline V CDR1 and CDR2: MDHEN, SYDVKM. The CDR3: CASSFNRAGPSGYGYTF. The DNA of the CDR3 is TGTGCCAGCAGTTTTAATCGGGCGGGGCCCTCGGGCTATGGCTACACCTTC.

The CDR3 coding sequence is TGTGCCAGCACCCCAGACAGGGCTGTCAATCAGCCCCAGCATTTT. This sequence encodes CASTPDRAVNQPQHF. The chain carries TRBV6-1 and TRBJ1-5, with 7 bases aligning to TRBD1. Germline V gene lookup returns CDR1 MNHNS and CDR2 SASEGT. This CDR3 comprises 15 residues. Trimming at V came to 7 bases and at J to 3 bases, leaving 9 bases not matched to a gene.

The chain is built from TRBV28 and TRBJ1-1; TRBD1 aligns across 10 bases. V shed 5 bases, J shed 4 bases, and the junction held 10 bases outside the gene matches. The CDR3 has 16 amino acids. In germline, CDR1 is MDHEN, CDR2 SYDVKM. The CDR3 is CASSEGTGVLGTEAFF. The CDR3, as DNA: TGTGCCAGCAGTGAGGGGACAGGGGTTTTGGGCACTGAAGCTTTCTTT.

The V call is TRBV2, the J call TRBJ2-7; 8 bases agree with TRBD1. This CDR3 has 16 residues. After removal of 3 bases from V and 0 bases from J, the junction contained 7 bases not matched to a gene. CDR1 SNHLY and CDR2 FYNNEI come from the germline V gene. As DNA, the CDR3 is TGTGCCAGCAGTGAGGGGACAGGTCAGAGCTCCTACGAGCAGTACTTC. Translation: CASSEGTGQSSYEQYF. Supplemented by reference TRBV2 and TRBJ2-7, the full variable domain reads EPEVTQTPSHQVTQMGQEVILRCVPISNHLYFYWYRQILGQKVEFLVSFYNNEISEKSEIFDDQFSVERPDGSNFTLKIRSTKLEDSAMYFCASSEGTGQSSYEQYFGPGTRLTVT.

CDR3 in DNA: TGTGCCAGCAGCTCCCAGGGGATGTATGACGGGGAGCTGTTTTTT. Translated: CASSSQGMYDGELFF. The genes are TRBV25-1 and TRBJ2-2; a possible D gene is TRBD1 (6 bases). V was shortened by 6 bases and J by 7 bases, with 18 bases between the two germline ends. The germline V gene encodes CDR1 MGHDK and CDR2 SYGVNS. CDR3 length: 15 residues.